This T cell receptor beta chain was found in a study of shared clonotypes between healthy human individuals. Naive CD8 isolation took CD45RO-negative cells positively selected for CCR7 and excluded terminally differentiated effector memory CD45RA+ cells. The table came from immunoSEQ multiplex PCR; TCRdb's copy has only in-frame clones and leaves some out. The table records under 1 million clones, about 96% of them present only once. The material sequenced was naive CD8+ T cells sorted from blood. The source of this sequence is a man aged 30 to 45 in good health.

The CDR3 region is CASSSIPRNEQYF. The CDR3 coding sequence is TGTGCCAGCAGTTCGATACCGCGAAACGAGCAGTACTTC. This rearrangement joins TRBV27 to TRBJ2-7; D unclear. The CDR3 extends over 13 amino acids. Germline V CDR1 and CDR2: MNHEY, SMNVEV (reference sequence). Trimming shortened V by 4 bases and J by 5 bases, and 12 bases separated the two germline ends.